The T cell receptor beta chain under discussion was sequenced for a study of cytotoxic CD8 clonotypes in ibrutinib-treated CLL. The V gene lost 3 bases and the J gene lost 2 bases, with 17 bases spanning the gap. Per the germline V gene, CDR1 is SGHRS and CDR2 is YFSETQ. The CDR3 spans 16 residues. TCRdb keeps only in-frame clones here, not all; method: immunoSEQ multiplex PCR. The data contain fewer than 90,000 clones, about 86% of them singletons. The chain joins TRBV5-1 to TRBJ1-1; weak D call: TRBD1 (6 bases). The sample was PBMCs, taken before ibrutinib treatment. This sequence was found in a human donor with chronic lymphocytic leukemia. The CDR3 DNA reads as TGCGCCAGCAGCTCCTATACAGGGCCTATAAACACTGAAGCTTTCTTT. It codes for CASSSYTGPINTEAFF.